A single sample gave rise to the 10 T cell receptor beta chains below, sequenced in a study of vaccination effects on CD4 cells after COVID-19. Antigen-specific CD4+ T cells expanded by the ViraFEST assay with viral peptide pools were then sequenced. Following culture for roughly 10 days, CD4+ T cells were isolated. Participants got two doses of BNT162b2 or mRNA-1273 vaccine. For these TCRs, the target antigens are not known. Using immunoSEQ multiplex PCR, the repertoire was profiled, and TCRdb retains in-frame clones only, with some absent. The sample includes over 25,000 clones, over 75% seen only once; the top ten take approximately 6%. Material: CD4+ T cells from PBMCs cultured with SARS-CoV-2 spike peptides, obtained after COVID-19 vaccination. The origin of the receptors is a human donor who received a COVID-19 vaccine. Some clones in this sample may be carry-over from other donors' samples.

This chain connects TRBV2 to TRBJ2-1; 11 bases are shared with TRBD2. Trimming cost V 9 bases and J 3 bases; bases outside gene matches: 7. CDR3 size: 15 residues. Germline CDR1 SNHLY, CDR2 FYNNEI. CDR3 residues: CASFPGLADYNEQFF. Here the CDR3 DNA reads TGTGCCAGTTTCCCGGGACTAGCGGACTACAATGAGCAGTTCTTC.

The chain links TRBV10-3 to TRBJ1-1, with no clear D. Germline lookup yields CDR1 ENHRY and CDR2 SYGVKD. The V and J ends lost 0 bases and 8 bases respectively, with 7 bases between them. The CDR3 has 12 residues. CDR3 DNA: TGTGCCATCAGTGAGTCAGAGAAGGAAGCTTTCTTT. Translation gives CAISESEKEAFF.

The V and J genes are TRBV7-2 and TRBJ2-5; 10 bases map to TRBD2. The CDR3 is made up of 15 amino acids. Germline V gene data show CDR1 as SGHTA and CDR2 as FQGNSA. V shed 5 bases, J shed 2 bases, and the junction held 5 bases outside the gene matches. The CDR3 here is CASSPRTSGQETQYF. CDR3 coding DNA: TGTGCCAGCAGCCCCCGGACTAGCGGACAAGAGACCCAGTACTTC.

This chain connects TRBV7-3 to TRBJ2-5; D call uncertain. Looked up from germline, CDR1 is SGHTA and CDR2 is FQGTGA. V lost 4 bases to trimming and J lost 1 base, with 7 bases between them. This CDR3 region has 13 residues. The CDR3 reads CASSWNSQETQYF. Here the CDR3 DNA reads TGTGCCAGCAGCTGGAACAGCCAAGAGACCCAGTACTTC.

V usage is TRBV6-5 and J usage is TRBJ1-4, with 7 bases matching TRBD1. In germline, CDR1 is MNHEY, CDR2 SVGAGI. After removal of 5 bases from V and 10 bases from J, the junction contained 10 bases not matched to a gene. The CDR3 has 14 residues. The CDR3 coding sequence is TGTGCCAGCAGTACCCGACAGGGTGCAAGAAAACTGTTTTTT. This translates into CASSTRQGARKLFF.

Relative to its sample, this clone is medium-sized. CDR3 in amino acids: CSVQTPGQGRTNYGYTF. The CDR3 region has the DNA TGCAGCGTCCAAACCCCGGGACAGGGAAGGACTAACTATGGCTACACCTTC. The V gene is TRBV29-1, the J gene TRBJ1-2; 9 positions match TRBD1. Germline-derived CDR1 and CDR2 are SQVTM and ANQGSEA. The CDR3 is 17 amino acids. The V segment lost 6 bases and the J segment 0 bases; nucleotides outside the gene matches: 14.

J is TRBJ2-5 and V is TRBV5-1; 7 nucleotides align to TRBD2. Per germline, CDR1 SGHRS and CDR2 YFSETQ. The V and J ends lost 1 base and 1 base, in that order; junction bases with no gene match: 4. The CDR3 length is 15 residues. The CDR3 nucleotides are TGCGCCAGCAGCTTGTCGGCTAGCGGCCAAGAGACCCAGTACTTC. Translating it yields CASSLSASGQETQYF. Full variable domain (outside the CDR3, taken from reference TRBV5-1 and TRBJ2-5): KAGVTQTPRYLIKTRGQQVTLSCSPISGHRSVSWYQQTPGQGLQFLFEYFSETQRNKGNFPGRFSGRQFSNSRSEMNVSTLELGDSALYLCASSLSASGQETQYFGPGTRLLVL.

The chain combines TRBV11-1 with TRBJ1-1; D is unresolved. Germline assignment: CDR1 SGHAT and CDR2 FQDESV (reference sequence). This CDR3 is built from 13 residues. Trimming removed 2 bases from V and 3 bases from J, with 7 bases in between. The CDR3 DNA follows: TGTGCCAGCAGCTTAACGGGCCACACTGAAGCTTTCTTT. The encoded protein is CASSLTGHTEAFF.

V gene TRBV24-1 combines with J gene TRBJ2-3; D call uncertain. The V gene's germline CDR1 is KGHDR and CDR2 SFDVKD. The CDR3 sequence is 13 residues long. Trimming took off 4 bases at V and 4 bases at J, with 8 bases between the two ends. This CDR3 is CATSDPVSDTQYF. CDR3 sequence (DNA): TGTGCCACCAGTGACCCGGTATCAGATACGCAGTATTTT.

DNA for the CDR3: TGTGCCAGTAGTCCCTCCAAGGGGGCGGGGGCAGAGACCCAGTACTTC. This encodes CASSPSKGAGAETQYF. This chain joins TRBV19 and TRBJ2-5; either TRBD1 or TRBD2 may supply D (7 bases each). The CDR3 is made up of 16 amino acids. The germline V gene encodes CDR1 LNHDA and CDR2 SQIVND (reference sequence). Trimming removed 5 bases at V and 4 bases at J, with 20 bases between.